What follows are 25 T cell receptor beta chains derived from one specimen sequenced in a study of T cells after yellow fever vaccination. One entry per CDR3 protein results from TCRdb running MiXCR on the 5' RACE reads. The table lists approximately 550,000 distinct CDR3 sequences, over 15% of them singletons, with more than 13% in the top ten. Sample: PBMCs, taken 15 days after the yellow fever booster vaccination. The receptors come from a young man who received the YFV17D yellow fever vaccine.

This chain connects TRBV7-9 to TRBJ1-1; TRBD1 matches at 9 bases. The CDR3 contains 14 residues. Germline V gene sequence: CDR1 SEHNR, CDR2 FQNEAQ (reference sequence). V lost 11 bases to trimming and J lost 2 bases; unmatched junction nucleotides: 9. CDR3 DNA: TGTGCCGGGGGACGGGACAGGGTCAACACTGAAGCTTTCTTT. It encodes CAGGRDRVNTEAFF.

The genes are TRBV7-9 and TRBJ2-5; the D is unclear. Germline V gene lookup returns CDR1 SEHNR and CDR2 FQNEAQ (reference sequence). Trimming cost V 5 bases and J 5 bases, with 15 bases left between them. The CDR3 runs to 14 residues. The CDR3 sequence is CASSQDGLAETQYF. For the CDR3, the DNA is TGTGCCAGCAGCCAGGACGGGCTTGCGGAGACCCAGTACTTC.

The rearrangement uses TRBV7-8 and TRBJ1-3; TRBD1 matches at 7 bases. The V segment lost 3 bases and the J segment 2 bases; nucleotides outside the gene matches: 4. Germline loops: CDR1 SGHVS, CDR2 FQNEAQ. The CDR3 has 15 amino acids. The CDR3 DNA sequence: TGTGCCAGCAGCTTGGGACAGCTAACTGGAAACACCATATATTTT. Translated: CASSLGQLTGNTIYF. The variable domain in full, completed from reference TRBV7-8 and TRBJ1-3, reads GAGVSQSPRYKVAKRGQDVALRCDPISGHVSLFWYQQALGQGPEFLTYFQNEAQLDKSGLPSDRFFAERPEGSVSTLKIQRTQQEDSAVYLCASSLGQLTGNTIYFGEGSWLTVV.

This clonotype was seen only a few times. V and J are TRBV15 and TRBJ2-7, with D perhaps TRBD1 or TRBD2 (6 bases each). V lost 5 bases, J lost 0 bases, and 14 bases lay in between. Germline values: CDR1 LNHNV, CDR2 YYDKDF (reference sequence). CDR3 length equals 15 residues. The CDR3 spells CATSRRGASSYEQYF. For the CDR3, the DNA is TGTGCCACCAGCCGGAGGGGGGCAAGCTCCTACGAGCAGTACTTC.

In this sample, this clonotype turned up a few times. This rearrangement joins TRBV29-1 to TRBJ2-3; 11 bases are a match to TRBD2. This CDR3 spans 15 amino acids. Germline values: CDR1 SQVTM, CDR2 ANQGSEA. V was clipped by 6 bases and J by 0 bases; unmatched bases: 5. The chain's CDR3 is CSVVTSGGSTDTQYF. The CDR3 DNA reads TGCAGCGTCGTCACTAGCGGGGGTAGCACAGATACGCAGTATTTT.

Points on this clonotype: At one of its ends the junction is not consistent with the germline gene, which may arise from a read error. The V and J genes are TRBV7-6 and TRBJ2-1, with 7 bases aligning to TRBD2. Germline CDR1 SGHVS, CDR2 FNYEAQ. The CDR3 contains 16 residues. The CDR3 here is CASSLGAGDVYNVQFF. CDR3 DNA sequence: TGTGCCAGCAGCTTAGGGGCGGGGGACGTTTACAATGTGCAGTTCTTC.

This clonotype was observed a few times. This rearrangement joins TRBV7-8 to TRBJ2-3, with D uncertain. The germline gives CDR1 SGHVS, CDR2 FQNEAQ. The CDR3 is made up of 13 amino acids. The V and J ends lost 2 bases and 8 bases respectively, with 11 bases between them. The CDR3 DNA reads TGTGCCAGCAGCTTATTAGTCGTGGGTACGCAGTATTTT. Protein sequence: CASSLLVVGTQYF.

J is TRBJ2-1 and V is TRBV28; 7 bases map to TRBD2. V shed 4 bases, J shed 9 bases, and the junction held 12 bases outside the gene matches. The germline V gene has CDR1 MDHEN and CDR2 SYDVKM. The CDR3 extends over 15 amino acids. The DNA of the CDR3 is TGTGCCAGCAGTTCATCTAGCGGTTGGGACGGTGAGCAGTTCTTC. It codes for CASSSSSGWDGEQFF.

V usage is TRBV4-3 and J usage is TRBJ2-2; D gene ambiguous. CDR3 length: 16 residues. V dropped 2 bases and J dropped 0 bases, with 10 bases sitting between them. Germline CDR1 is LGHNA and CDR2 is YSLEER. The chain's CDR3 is CASSQTAFPNTGELFF. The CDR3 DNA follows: TGCGCCAGCAGCCAAACCGCCTTTCCGAACACCGGGGAGCTGTTTTTT.

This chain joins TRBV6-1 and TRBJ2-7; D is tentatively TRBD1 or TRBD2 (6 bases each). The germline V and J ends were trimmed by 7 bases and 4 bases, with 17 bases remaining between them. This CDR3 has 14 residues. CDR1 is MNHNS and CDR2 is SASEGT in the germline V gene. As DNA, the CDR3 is TGTGCCAGCACCCCAGGGGCGGGAATATACGAGCAGTACTTC. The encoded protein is CASTPGAGIYEQYF.

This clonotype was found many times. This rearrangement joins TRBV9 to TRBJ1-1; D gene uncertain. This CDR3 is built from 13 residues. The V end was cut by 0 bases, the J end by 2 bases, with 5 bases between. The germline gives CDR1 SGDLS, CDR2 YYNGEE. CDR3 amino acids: CASSVDLNTEAFF. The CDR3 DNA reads TGTGCCAGCAGCGTAGATTTAAACACTGAAGCTTTCTTT.

The CDR3 DNA sequence: TGCAGTGCTAGAGATCGCAGGCCATTCGAGCAGTTCTTC. It specifies CSARDRRPFEQFF. The chain carries TRBV20-1 and TRBJ2-1; D unresolved. The CDR3 contains 13 residues. V lost 0 bases to trimming and J lost 10 bases, with 13 bases between them. Looked up from germline, CDR1 is DFQATT and CDR2 is SNEGSKA (reference sequence).

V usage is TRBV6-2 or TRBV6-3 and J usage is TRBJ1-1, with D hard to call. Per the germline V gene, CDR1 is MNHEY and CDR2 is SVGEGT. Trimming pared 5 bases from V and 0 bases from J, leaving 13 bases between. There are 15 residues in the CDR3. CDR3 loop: CASSQPAEVNTEAFF. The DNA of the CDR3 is TGTGCCAGCAGTCAGCCCGCGGAGGTGAACACTGAAGCTTTCTTT.

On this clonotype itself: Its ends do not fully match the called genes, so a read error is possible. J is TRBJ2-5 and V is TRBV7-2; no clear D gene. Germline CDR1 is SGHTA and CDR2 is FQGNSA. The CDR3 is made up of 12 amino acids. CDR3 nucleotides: TGTGCCAGCAGCTTAGCCCTGGAGACCCTGTACTTC. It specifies CASSLALETLYF.

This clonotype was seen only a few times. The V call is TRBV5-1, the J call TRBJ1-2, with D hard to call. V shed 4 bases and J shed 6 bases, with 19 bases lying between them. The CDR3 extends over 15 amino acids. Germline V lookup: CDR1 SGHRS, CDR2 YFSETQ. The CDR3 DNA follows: TGCGCCAGCAGCATCCTCCCGCTCGGGGTGGATGGCTACACCTTC. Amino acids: CASSILPLGVDGYTF.

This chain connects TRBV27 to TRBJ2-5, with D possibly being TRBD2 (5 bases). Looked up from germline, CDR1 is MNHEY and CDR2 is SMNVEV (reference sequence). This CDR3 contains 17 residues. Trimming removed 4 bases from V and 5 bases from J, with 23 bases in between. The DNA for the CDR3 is TGTGCCAGCAGTTCTTCCCTGACTGGCGGGCATGGGGAGACCCAGTACTTC. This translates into CASSSSLTGGHGETQYF.

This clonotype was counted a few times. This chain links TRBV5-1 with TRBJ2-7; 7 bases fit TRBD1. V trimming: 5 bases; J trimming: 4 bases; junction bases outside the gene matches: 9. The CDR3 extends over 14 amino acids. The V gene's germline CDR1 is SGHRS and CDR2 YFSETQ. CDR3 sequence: CASSRPGGPYEQYF. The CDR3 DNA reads TGCGCCAGCAGTCGTCCAGGGGGTCCTTACGAGCAGTACTTC.

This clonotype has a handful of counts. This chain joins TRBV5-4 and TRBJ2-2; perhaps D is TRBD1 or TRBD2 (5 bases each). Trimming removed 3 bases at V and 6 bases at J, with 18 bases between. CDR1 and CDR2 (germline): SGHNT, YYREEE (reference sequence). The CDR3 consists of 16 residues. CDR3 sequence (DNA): TGTGCCAGCAGCTCACTCTCCGGGACCCAGGCCGGGGAGCTGTTTTTT. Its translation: CASSSLSGTQAGELFF.

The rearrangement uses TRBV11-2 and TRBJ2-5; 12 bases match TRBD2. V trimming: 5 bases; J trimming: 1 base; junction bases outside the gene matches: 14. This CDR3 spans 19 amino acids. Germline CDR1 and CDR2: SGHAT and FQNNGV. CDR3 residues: CASSRLTSSGRVSQETQYF. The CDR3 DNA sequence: TGTGCCAGCAGCCGCCTTACTTCTAGCGGGAGGGTGAGCCAAGAGACCCAGTACTTC.

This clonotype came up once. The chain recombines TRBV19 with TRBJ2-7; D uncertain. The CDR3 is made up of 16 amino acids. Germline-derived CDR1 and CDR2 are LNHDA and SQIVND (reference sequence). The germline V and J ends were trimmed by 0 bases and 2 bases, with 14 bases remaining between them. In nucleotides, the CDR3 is TGTGCCAGTAGTATAGAAGGACGGCACGGAGCCTACGAGCAGTACTTC. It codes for CASSIEGRHGAYEQYF. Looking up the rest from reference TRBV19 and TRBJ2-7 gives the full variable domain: DGGITQSPKYLFRKEGQNVTLSCEQNLNHDAMYWYRQDPGQGLRLIYYSQIVNDFQKGDIAEGYSVSREKKESFPLTVTSAQKNPTAFYLCASSIEGRHGAYEQYFGPGTRLTVT.

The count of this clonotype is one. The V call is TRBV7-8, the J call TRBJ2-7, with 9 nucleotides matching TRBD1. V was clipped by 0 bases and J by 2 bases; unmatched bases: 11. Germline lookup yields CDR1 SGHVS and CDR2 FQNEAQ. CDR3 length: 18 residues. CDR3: CASSLAETRTGDPYEQYF. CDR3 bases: TGTGCCAGCAGCTTAGCAGAGACCAGGACAGGGGATCCCTACGAGCAGTACTTC.

The CDR3 DNA follows: TGTGCCAGCAGTTACCCCGAGACAGGGGGCTCCTACAATGAGCAGTTCTTC. Amino acid sequence: CASSYPETGGSYNEQFF. The V and J genes are TRBV6-2 or TRBV6-3 and TRBJ2-1, with 9 nucleotides matching TRBD1. The V gene's germline CDR1 is MNHEY and CDR2 SVGEGT. Trimming removed 2 bases from V and 0 bases from J; junction bases left unmatched: 5. The CDR3 spans 17 residues.

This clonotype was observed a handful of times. CDR3 protein: CATSDLLGGDTQYF. The CDR3 nucleotides are TGTGCCACCAGTGATTTGCTGGGCGGAGATACGCAGTATTTT. The chain links TRBV24-1 to TRBJ2-3; D ambiguous. The V end was cut by 0 bases, the J end by 5 bases, with 8 bases between. The CDR3 loop spans 14 amino acids. From germline, CDR1 is KGHDR and CDR2 SFDVKD.

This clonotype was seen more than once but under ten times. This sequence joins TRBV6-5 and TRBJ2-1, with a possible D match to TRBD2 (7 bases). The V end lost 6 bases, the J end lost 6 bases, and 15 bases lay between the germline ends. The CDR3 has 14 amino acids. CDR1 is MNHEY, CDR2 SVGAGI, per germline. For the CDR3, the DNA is TGTGCCAGCAGCCGAGAGGGGGGGATCAATGAGCAGTTCTTC. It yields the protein CASSREGGINEQFF.

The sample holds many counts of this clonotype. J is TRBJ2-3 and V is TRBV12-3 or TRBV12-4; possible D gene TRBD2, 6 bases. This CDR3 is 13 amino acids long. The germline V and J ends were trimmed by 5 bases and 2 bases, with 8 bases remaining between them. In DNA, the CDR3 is TGTGCCAGCAGTGCGGGATCCACAGATACGCAGTATTTT. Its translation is CASSAGSTDTQYF.